The 8 T cell receptor beta chains below all came from one sample that was sequenced in a study of blood T cell repertoires in COVID-19 (TCRdb year 2020). The receptor library was made with the immunoSEQ multiplex PCR assay. TCRdb stores this immuneACCESS table with in-frame sequences only. Part of the clones is absent; in the studies checked, under half of the shortfall reflects unresolved V genes, and no reason is known for the rest. The sample table contains about 260,000 clones; only one count was recorded for around 84% of them. The top ten hold roughly 4.9% of the sample. The sequenced sample consisted of peripheral blood. Receptors were obtained from a woman aged 55-69 years with COVID-19, enrolled during active disease.

The V call is TRBV5-1, the J call TRBJ2-7; 7 nucleotides align to TRBD1. This CDR3 region has 14 residues. Trimming cost V 4 bases and J 3 bases; bases outside gene matches: 7. Looked up from germline, CDR1 is SGHRS and CDR2 is YFSETQ. CDR3 DNA: TGCGCCAGCAGCCGGGACAGACGCGTCTACGAGCAGTACTTC. The encoded protein is CASSRDRRVYEQYF.

This clone was seen only a few times. The chain joins TRBV11-2 to TRBJ2-1, with TRBD2 matching over 7 bases. V was clipped by 3 bases and J by 4 bases; unmatched bases: 6. CDR3 size: 15 residues. CDR1 is SGHAT, CDR2 FQNNGV, per germline. CDR3 sequence (DNA): TGTGCCAGCAGCTTGGGGAGCGGGAATTACAATGAGCAGTTCTTC. It codes for CASSLGSGNYNEQFF.

In this sample, this clone turned up a few times. The V and J genes are TRBV14 and TRBJ2-3; 9 bases are a match to TRBD1. The CDR3 contains 16 residues. Germline values: CDR1 SGHDN, CDR2 FVKESK. J was trimmed by 5 bases and V by 4 bases; bases with no gene match: 10. The CDR3 spells CASSPGGTGRLDTQYF. As DNA, the CDR3 is TGTGCCAGCAGCCCCGGAGGGACAGGGAGGTTAGATACGCAGTATTTT.

The V gene is TRBV9, the J gene TRBJ2-5, with TRBD1 as a possible D gene (5 bases). The CDR3 contains 13 residues. Germline CDR1 reads SGDLS; CDR2 reads YYNGEE. Trimming took 4 bases from V and 0 from J, leaving 7 bases between them. The CDR3 sequence is CASSPGYQETQYF. The CDR3 nucleotides read TGTGCCAGCAGCCCAGGGTACCAAGAGACCCAGTACTTC. The variable domain in full, with the rest retrieved from reference TRBV9 and TRBJ2-5, is DSGVTQTPKHLITATGQRVTLRCSPRSGDLSVYWYQQSLDQGLQFLIQYYNGEERAKGNILERFSAQQFPDLHSELNLSSLELGDSALYFCASSPGYQETQYFGPGTRLLVL.

The table lists this clone with a count of one. CDR3 in DNA: TGTGCCAGCAGCTTGTCAGGGCAACAATATGGCTACACCTTC. Amino acids: CASSLSGQQYGYTF. The chain joins TRBV5-8 to TRBJ1-2; possible D gene TRBD1, 5 bases. Germline V gene sequence: CDR1 SGHTS, CDR2 YDEGEE. The CDR3 sequence is 14 residues long. V lost 1 base to trimming and J lost 5 bases, with 12 bases between them.

The CDR3 DNA reads TGTGCCAGTTCAAAGAGTGGTACGCAGTATTTT. Translated, it gives CASSKSGTQYF. V and J are TRBV6-5 and TRBJ2-3; D gene unclear. The CDR3 runs 11 residues. Germline loops: CDR1 MNHEY, CDR2 SVGAGI. V lost 9 bases, J lost 8 bases, and 12 bases lay in between.

The chain has TRBV19 and TRBJ1-1; TRBD1 might be the D (6 bases). V was clipped by 3 bases and J by 4 bases, with 12 bases between them. In germline, CDR1 is LNHDA, CDR2 SQIVND (reference sequence). CDR3 length: 14 amino acids. The CDR3 loop is CASSIPAGATEAFF. CDR3 sequence (DNA): TGTGCCAGTAGTATCCCGGCAGGGGCCACTGAAGCTTTCTTT.

The table lists this clone with a few counts. The rearrangement links TRBV7-9 to TRBJ2-7; 9 nucleotides line up with TRBD2. Germline V gene lookup returns CDR1 SEHNR and CDR2 FQNEAQ (reference sequence). The CDR3 has 15 residues. V trimming: 5 bases; J trimming: 1 base; junction bases outside the gene matches: 6. CDR3 residues: CASSASGRRSYEQYF. CDR3 coding DNA: TGTGCCAGCAGCGCAAGCGGGAGGCGGTCCTACGAGCAGTACTTC.